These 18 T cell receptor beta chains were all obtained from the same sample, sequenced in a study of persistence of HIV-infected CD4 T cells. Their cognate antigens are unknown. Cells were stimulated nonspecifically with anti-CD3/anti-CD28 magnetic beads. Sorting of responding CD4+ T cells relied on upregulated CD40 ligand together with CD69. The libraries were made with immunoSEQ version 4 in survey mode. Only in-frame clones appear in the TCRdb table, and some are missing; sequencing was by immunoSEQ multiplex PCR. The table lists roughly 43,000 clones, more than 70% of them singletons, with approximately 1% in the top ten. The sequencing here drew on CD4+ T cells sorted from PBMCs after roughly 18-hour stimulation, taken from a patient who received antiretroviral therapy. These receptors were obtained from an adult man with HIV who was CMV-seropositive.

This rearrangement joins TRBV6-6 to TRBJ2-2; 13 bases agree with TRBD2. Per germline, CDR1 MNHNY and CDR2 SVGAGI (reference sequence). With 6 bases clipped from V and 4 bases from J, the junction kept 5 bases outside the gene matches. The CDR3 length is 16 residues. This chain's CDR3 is CASSLTSGGRTGELFF. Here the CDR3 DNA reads TGTGCCAGCAGCCTGACTAGCGGGGGGCGCACCGGGGAGCTGTTTTTT.

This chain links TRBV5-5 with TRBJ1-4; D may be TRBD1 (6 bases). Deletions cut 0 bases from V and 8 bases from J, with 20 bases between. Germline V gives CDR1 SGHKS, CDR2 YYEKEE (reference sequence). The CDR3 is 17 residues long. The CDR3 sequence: CASSLVPGGAVVEKLFF. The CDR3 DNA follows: TGTGCCAGCAGCTTGGTTCCTGGGGGGGCGGTTGTGGAAAAACTGTTTTTT.

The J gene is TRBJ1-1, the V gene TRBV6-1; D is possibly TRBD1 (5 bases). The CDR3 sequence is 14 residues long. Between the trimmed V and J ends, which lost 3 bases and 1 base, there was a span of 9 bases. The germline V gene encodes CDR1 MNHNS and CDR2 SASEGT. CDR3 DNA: TGTGCCAGCAGTGACCCGGGACGGAACACTGAAGCTTTCTTT. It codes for CASSDPGRNTEAFF.

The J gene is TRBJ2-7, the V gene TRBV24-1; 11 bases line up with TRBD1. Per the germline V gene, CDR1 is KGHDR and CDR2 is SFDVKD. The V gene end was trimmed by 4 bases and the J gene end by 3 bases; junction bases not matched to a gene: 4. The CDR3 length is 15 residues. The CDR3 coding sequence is TGTGCCACCAGTGAGTCCGGGACAGGGGGCTACGAGCAGTACTTC. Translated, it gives CATSESGTGGYEQYF.

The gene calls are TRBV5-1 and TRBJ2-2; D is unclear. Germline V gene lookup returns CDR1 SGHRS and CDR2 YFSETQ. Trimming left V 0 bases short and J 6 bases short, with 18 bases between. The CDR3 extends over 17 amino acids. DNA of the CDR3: TGCGCCAGCAGCTTGGTGGGTTCGGGCCTTAATCCCGGGGAGCTGTTTTTT. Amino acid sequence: CASSLVGSGLNPGELFF.

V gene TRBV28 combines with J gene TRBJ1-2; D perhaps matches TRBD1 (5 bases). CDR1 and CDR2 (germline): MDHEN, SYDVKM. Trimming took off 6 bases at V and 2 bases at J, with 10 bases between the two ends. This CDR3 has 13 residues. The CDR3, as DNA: TGTGCCAGCAGGTGGGCAGGGAACTATGGCTACACCTTC. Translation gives CASRWAGNYGYTF.

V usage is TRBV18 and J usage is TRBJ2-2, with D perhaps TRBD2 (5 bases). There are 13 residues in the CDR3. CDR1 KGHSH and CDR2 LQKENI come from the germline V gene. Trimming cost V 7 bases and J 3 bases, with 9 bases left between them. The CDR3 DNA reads TGTGCCAGCTTTGAGGGATACACCGGGGAGCTGTTTTTT. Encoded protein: CASFEGYTGELFF.

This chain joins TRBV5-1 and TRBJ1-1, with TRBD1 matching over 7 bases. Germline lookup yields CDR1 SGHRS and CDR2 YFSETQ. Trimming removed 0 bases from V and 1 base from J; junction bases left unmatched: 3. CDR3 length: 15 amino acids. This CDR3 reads CASSLDGQANTEAFF. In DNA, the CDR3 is TGCGCCAGCAGCTTGGACGGACAGGCGAACACTGAAGCTTTCTTT.

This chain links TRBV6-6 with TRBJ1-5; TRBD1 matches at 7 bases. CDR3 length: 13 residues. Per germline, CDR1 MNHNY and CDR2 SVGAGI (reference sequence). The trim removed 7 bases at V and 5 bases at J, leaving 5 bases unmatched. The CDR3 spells CASKRQGDQPQHF. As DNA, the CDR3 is TGTGCCAGCAAGAGGCAGGGGGATCAGCCCCAGCATTTT.

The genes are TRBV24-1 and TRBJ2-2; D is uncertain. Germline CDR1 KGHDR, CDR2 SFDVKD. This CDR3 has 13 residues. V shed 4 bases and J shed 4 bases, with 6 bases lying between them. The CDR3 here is CATSERVTGELFF. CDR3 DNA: TGTGCCACCAGTGAACGGGTCACCGGGGAGCTGTTTTTT.

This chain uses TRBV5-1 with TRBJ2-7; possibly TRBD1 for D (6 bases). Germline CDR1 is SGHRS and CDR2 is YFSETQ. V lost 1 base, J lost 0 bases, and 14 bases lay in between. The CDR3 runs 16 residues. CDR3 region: CASSLTGQGPSYEQYF. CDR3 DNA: TGCGCCAGCAGCTTGACAGGGCAGGGGCCCTCCTACGAGCAGTACTTC. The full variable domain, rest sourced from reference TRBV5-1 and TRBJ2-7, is KAGVTQTPRYLIKTRGQQVTLSCSPISGHRSVSWYQQTPGQGLQFLFEYFSETQRNKGNFPGRFSGRQFSNSRSEMNVSTLELGDSALYLCASSLTGQGPSYEQYFGPGTRLTVT.

The CDR3: CASSEGGQYYGYTF. CDR3 DNA sequence: TGTGCCAGCAGTGAAGGGGGCCAGTACTATGGCTACACCTTC. V gene TRBV28 combines with J gene TRBJ1-2, with 7 bases fitting TRBD1. CDR1 is MDHEN and CDR2 is SYDVKM in the germline V gene. V lost 5 bases, J lost 3 bases, and 6 bases stayed unmatched. The CDR3 sequence is 14 residues long.

CDR3 protein: CASSQGQGREKLFF. The CDR3 nucleotides are TGTGCCAGCAGCCAAGGGCAGGGGAGGGAAAAACTGTTTTTT. This chain joins TRBV7-9 and TRBJ1-4, with D possibly TRBD1 on 6 matching bases. The V gene's germline CDR1 is SEHNR and CDR2 FQNEAQ (reference sequence). The CDR3 is 14 residues long. Trimming cost V 5 bases and J 8 bases, with 15 bases left between them.

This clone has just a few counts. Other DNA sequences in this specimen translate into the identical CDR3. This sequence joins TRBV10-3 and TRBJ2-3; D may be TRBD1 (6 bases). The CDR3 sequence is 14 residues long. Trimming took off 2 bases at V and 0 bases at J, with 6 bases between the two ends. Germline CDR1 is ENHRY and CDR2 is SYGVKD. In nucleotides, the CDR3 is TGTGCCATCAGTGAGAGGGGGAGCACAGATACGCAGTATTTT. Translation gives CAISERGSTDTQYF.

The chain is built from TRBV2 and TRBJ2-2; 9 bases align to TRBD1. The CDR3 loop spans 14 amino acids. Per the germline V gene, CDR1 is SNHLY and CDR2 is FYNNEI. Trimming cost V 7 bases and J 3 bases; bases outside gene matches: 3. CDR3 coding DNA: TGTGCCAGCATAGGACAGGGGCACACCGGGGAGCTGTTTTTT. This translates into CASIGQGHTGELFF.

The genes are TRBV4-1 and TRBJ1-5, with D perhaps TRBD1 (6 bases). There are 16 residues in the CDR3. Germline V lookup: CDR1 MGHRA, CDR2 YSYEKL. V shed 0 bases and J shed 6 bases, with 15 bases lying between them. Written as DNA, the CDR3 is TGCGCCAGCAGCCAAGAATCAACAGGGAGGGGTCAGCCCCAGCATTTT. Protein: CASSQESTGRGQPQHF.

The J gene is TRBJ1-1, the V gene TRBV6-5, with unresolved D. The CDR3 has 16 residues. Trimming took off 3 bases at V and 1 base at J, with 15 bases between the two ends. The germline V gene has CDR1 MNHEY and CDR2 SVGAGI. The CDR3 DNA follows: TGTGCCAGCAGTTATTATAGGGCAGCGGGGAACACTGAAGCTTTCTTT. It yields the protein CASSYYRAAGNTEAFF.

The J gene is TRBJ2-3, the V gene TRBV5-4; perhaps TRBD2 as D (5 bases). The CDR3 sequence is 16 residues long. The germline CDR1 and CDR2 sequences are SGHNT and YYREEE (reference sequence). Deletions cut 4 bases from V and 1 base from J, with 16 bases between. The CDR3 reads CASSPAGLGGTDTQYF. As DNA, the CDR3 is TGTGCCAGCAGCCCCGCGGGCCTCGGTGGCACAGATACGCAGTATTTT. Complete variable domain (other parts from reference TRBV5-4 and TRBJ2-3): ETGVTQSPTHLIKTRGQQVTLRCSSQSGHNTVSWYQQALGQGPQFIFQYYREEENGRGNFPPRFSGLQFPNYSSELNVNALELDDSALYLCASSPAGLGGTDTQYFGPGTRLTVL.